These T cell receptor beta chains were read from a single sample in a study of Graves' ophthalmopathy and Graves' hyperthyroidism. In TCRdb, the multiplex PCR reads were re-called with MiXCR into one record per CDR3 protein. The sample consists of some 1.1 million distinct CDR3 sequences, about two fifths of them appearing once. Material for sequencing was peripheral blood or thyroid tissue (not recorded which). The receptors originated from an adult man with Graves' hyperthyroidism. Both conserved end residues are part of each CDR3. Fields, in order: clone size, V gene, D gene, J gene, CDR3 length, CDR3 DNA, CDR3 protein. A D gene is named only where the DNA matches it firmly. Only part of the rows carry a size: once, few, many, or a class if the clone is expanded.

>once|TRBV7-9|TRBD1|TRBJ1-1|13
TGTGCCAGCAGGTTGGACAGGTACGCTGAAGCTTTCTTT
CASRLDRYAEAFF
>-|TRBV9|-|TRBJ2-7|14
TGTGCCAGCAGCGGCGGAGTGGGGACCTACGAGCAGTACTTC
CASSGGVGTYEQYF
>many|TRBV14|-|TRBJ1-1|13
TGTGCCAGCAGCGTACAGCTGAACACTGAAGCTTTCTTT
CASSVQLNTEAFF
>many|TRBV7-8|-|TRBJ1-6|18
TGTGCCAGCAGCACAAGTCCAGAAGAGAGCTCCTATAATTCACCCCTCCACTTT
CASSTSPEESSYNSPLHF
>-|TRBV19|-|TRBJ2-1|14
TGTGCCAGTAGTATAGGGACAGCTAACAATGAGCAGTTCTTC
CASSIGTANNEQFF
>-|TRBV7-2|-|TRBJ1-5|14
TGTGCCAGCAGCCCACCCGGGCCTGGATGGCCCCAGCATTTT
CASSPPGPGWPQHF
>many|TRBV2|-|TRBJ2-5|14
TGTGCCAGCACCACAGGGCAGGGATGGGAGACCCAGTACTTC
CASTTGQGWETQYF
>-|TRBV20-1|TRBD1|TRBJ1-5|12
TGCAGTGCAGGAACCGGGGACAGGGGCCAGCATTTT
CSAGTGDRGQHF
>many|TRBV2|-|TRBJ2-7|11
TGTGCCAGCACGAAAACCTACGAGCAGTACTTC
CASTKTYEQYF
>-|TRBV4-3|-|TRBJ1-1|14
TGCGCCAGCAGCCAAGATGGGAGGGTCACTGAAGCTTTCTTT
CASSQDGRVTEAFF
>many|TRBV7-2|-|TRBJ2-7|13
TGTGCCAGCAGCGACGGACCCCGCCACGAGCAGTACTTC
CASSDGPRHEQYF
>-|TRBV12-3/TRBV12-4|TRBD1|TRBJ2-7|10
TGTGCCAGCGGGTGGGACAGCCAGAACTTC
CASGWDSQNF
>many|TRBV20-1|-|TRBJ1-2|11
TGCAGTGCTAGATCGGGGAATGGCTACACCTTC
CSARSGNGYTF
>-|TRBV10-3|TRBD1|TRBJ1-6|15
TGTGCCAGCAGAAAAGGGACAGGGAGCAATCCACCCCTCCACTTT
CASRKGTGSNPPLHF
>-|TRBV7-2|-|TRBJ2-7|14
TGTGCCAGCAGCTTAGGGACTGAATTCTACGAGCAGTACTTC
CASSLGTEFYEQYF
>-|TRBV15|-|TRBJ2-7|17
TGTGCCACCAGCACGGAAGACGACTATGGCTACTCCTACGAGCAGTACTTC
CATSTEDDYGYSYEQYF
>many|TRBV5-1|-|TRBJ1-4|14
TGCGCCAGCAGCCCCGCCTGGGCTAATGAAAAACTGTTTTTT
CASSPAWANEKLFF
>-|TRBV19|-|TRBJ1-5|14
TGTGCCAGTAGTATCCACAGGCAGAATCAGCCCCAGCATTTT
CASSIHRQNQPQHF
>many|TRBV10-3|-|TRBJ1-1|15
TGTGCCATCAGTGCGGAGGGGATGGGGAACACTGAAGCTTTCTTT
CAISAEGMGNTEAFF
>many|TRBV7-8|-|TRBJ1-1|14
TGTGCCAGCAGCCTCTTCCCCCAAGGGGCTGAAGCTTTCTTT
CASSLFPQGAEAFF
>once|TRBV25-1|-|TRBJ1-2|13
TGTGCCAGCAGTGAATACGTTGGGCGCGGCTACACCTTC
CASSEYVGRGYTF
>-|TRBV20-1|-|TRBJ1-2|15
TGCAGTGCGAGGACCCCCGGGATCAATAACTATGGCTACACCTTC
CSARTPGINNYGYTF
>-|TRBV20-1|-|TRBJ1-4|12
TGCAGTGCGCCGGGTGCTAATGAAAAACTGTTTTTT
CSAPGANEKLFF
>few|TRBV15|-|TRBJ1-4|14
TGTGCCACCAGCAGTTCCCCACGGGGCGAAAAACTGTTTTTT
CATSSSPRGEKLFF
>-|TRBV6-6|-|TRBJ2-7|14
TGTGCCAGCAGTTACCTGGGGGTGATCAACGAGCAGTACTTC
CASSYLGVINEQYF
>-|TRBV5-1|-|TRBJ2-5|16
TGTGCCAGCAGCCGGGACGTCTATGGCGGACAAGAGACCCAGTACTTC
CASSRDVYGGQETQYF
>-|TRBV10-3|TRBD1|TRBJ1-5|15
TGTGCCATCAGTGAGAAGACAGGGTATCTGGAGACCCAGCATTTT
CAISEKTGYLETQHF
>many|TRBV2|-|TRBJ2-7|17
TGTGCCAGCGCTCAAACGATGGTGGGGGGAAGAACCTACGAGCAGTACTTC
CASAQTMVGGRTYEQYF